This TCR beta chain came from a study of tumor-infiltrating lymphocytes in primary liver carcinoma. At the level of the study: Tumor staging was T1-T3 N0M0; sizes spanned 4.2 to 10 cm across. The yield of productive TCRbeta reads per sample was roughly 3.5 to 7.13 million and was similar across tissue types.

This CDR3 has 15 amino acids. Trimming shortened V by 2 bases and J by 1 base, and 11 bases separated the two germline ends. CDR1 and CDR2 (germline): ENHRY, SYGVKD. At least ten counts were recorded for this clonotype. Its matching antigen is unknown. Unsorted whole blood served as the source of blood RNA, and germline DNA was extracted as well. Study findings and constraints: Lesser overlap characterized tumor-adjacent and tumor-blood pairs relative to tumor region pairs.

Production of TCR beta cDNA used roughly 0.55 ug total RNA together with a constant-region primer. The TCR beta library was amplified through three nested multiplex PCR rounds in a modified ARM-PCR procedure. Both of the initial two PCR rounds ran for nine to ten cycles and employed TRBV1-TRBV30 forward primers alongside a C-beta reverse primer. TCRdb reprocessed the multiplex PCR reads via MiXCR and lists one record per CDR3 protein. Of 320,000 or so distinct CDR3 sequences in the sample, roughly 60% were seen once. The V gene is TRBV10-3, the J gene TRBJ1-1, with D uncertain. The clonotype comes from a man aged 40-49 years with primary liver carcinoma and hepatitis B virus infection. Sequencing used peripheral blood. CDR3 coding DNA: TGTGCCATCAGTGAGCCCAATTACGGGAACACTGAAGCTTTCTTT. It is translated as CAISEPNYGNTEAFF.